This T cell receptor (beta chain) came from a study of blood T cell repertoires in COVID-19. Study as a whole: Researchers got acute and convalescent COVID-19 samples from the United States, Italy and Spain.

Per the study methods: Reference gene primer amplification gave nucleated cell count estimates. TCRdb's copy holds only in-frame clones and misses some; the assay was immunoSEQ multiplex PCR. Clone size and V and J calls were adopted from that table, with D and trimming inferred from the DNA. This sample carries tens of thousands of clones, around 90% of them seen once, and the ten largest clones take around 2%. This CDR3 region has 14 residues. V shed 8 bases and J 0 bases; nucleotides not matched to a gene: 2. Germline loops: CDR1 WSHSY, CDR2 SAAADI. The sequence came from a human donor in a cohort sampled during active COVID-19. The sample taken for sequencing was peripheral blood. This sequence joins TRBV10-2 and TRBJ1-5; 9 bases align to TRBD1. This CDR3 reads CASGQGTSNQPQHF. The CDR3 nucleotides are TGCGCCAGCGGACAGGGGACTAGCAATCAGCCCCAGCATTTT.